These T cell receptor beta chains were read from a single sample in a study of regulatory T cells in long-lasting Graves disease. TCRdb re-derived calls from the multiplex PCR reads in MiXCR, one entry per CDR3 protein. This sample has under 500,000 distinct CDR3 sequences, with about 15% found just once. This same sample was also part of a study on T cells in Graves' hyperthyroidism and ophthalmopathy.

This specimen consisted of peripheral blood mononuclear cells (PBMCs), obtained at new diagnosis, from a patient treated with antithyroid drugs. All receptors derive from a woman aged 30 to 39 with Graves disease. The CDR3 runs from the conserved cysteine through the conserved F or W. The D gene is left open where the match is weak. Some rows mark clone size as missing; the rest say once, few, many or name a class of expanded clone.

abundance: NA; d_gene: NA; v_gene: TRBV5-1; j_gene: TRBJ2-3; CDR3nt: TGCGCCAGCGGCTCCACCGGCACAGATACGCAGTATTTT; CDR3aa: CASGSTGTDTQYF
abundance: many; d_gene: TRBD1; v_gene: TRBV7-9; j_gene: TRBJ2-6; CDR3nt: TGTGCCAGCAGCACCACAGGGGGGAAATCCTCCGGGGCCAACGTCCTGACTTTC; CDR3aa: CASSTTGGKSSGANVLTF
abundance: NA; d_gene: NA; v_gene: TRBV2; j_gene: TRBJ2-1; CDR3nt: TGTGCCAGCAGTACGGTTCTATACAATGAGCAGTTCTTC; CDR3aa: CASSTVLYNEQFF
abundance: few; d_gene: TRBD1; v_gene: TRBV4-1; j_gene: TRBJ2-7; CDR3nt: TGCGCCAGCAGCCAAGTCTTAGGGGGCCGCTACGAGCAGTACTTC; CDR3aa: CASSQVLGGRYEQYF
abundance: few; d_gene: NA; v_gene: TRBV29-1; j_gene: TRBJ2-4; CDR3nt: TGCAGCGTAAAGGGGTTAGCCAAAAACATTCAGTACTTC; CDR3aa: CSVKGLAKNIQYF
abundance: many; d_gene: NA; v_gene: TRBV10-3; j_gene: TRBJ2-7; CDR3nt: TGTGCCATCAGTGAGTGGGACGGGAACTCCTACGAGCAGTACTTC; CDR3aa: CAISEWDGNSYEQYF
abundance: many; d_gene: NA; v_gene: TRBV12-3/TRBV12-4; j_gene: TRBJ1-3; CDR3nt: TGTGCCAGCAGTTTTGGGGGGGCCCACGAGGGCACCATATATTTT; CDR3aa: CASSFGGAHEGTIYF
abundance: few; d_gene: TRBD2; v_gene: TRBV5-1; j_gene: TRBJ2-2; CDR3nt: TGCGCCAGCAGCTTTGGAGCGGGGGACACCGGGGAGCTGTTTTTT; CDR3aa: CASSFGAGDTGELFF
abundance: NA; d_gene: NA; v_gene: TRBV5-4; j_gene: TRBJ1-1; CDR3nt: TGTGCCAGCAGCTCCAAGCGACCCCCGGGGAACACTGAAGCTTTCTTT; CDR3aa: CASSSKRPPGNTEAFF
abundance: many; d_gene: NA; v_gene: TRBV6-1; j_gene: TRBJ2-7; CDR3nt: TGTGCCAGCAGTGAAAGGACAGATACACCCTACGAGCAGTACTTC; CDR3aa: CASSERTDTPYEQYF
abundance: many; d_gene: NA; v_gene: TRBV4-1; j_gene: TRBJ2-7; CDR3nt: TGCGCCAGCAGCCAAGACACGGGGCCACCATACGAGCAGTACTTC; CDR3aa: CASSQDTGPPYEQYF
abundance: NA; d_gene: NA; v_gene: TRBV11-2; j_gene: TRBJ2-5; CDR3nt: TGTGCCAGCAGCTTAGTTCCGGAGGGGCCCGCAACGGAGACCCAGTACTTC; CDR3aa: CASSLVPEGPATETQYF
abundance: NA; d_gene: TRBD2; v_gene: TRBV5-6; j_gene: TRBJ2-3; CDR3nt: TGTGCCAGCAGCTTTCGGTTAGCGGGGAACACAGATACGCAGTATTTT; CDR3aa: CASSFRLAGNTDTQYF
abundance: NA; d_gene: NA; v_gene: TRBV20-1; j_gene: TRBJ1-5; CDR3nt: TGCAGTGCTAGGCCCGGGGGGGGAGGTAACAATCAGCCCCAGCATTTT; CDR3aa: CSARPGGGGNNQPQHF
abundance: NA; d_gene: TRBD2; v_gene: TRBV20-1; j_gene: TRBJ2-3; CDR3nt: TGCAGTGCGGCTAGCGGGAGGGGAGGGTCTACAGATACGCAGTATTTT; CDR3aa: CSAASGRGGSTDTQYF
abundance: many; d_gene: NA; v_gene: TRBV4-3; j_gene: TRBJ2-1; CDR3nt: TGCGCCAGCAGCCAAGAACGTCAGCGGGTTCTGTTCTTC; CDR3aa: CASSQERQRVLFF
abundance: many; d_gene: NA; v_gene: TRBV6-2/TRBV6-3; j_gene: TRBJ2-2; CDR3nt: TGTGCCAGCAAGGCGGTGAACGCCGGGGAGCTGTTTTTT; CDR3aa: CASKAVNAGELFF
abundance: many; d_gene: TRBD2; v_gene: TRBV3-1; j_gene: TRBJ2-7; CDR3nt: TGTGCCAGCAGCCACCGATTTAGCGGGACCCGCAATAACGAGCAGTACTTC; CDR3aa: CASSHRFSGTRNNEQYF
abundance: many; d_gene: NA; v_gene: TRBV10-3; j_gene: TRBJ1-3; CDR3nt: TGTGCCATCAGTGAGAGGTCTGGAAACACCATATATTTT; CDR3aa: CAISERSGNTIYF
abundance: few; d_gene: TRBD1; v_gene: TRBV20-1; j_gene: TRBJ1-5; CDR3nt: TGCAGTGCGACTCAACGGGACAGTATTCCTGCGAATCAGCCCCAGCATTTT; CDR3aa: CSATQRDSIPANQPQHF
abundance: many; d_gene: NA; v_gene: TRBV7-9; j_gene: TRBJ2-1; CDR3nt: TGTGCCAGCAGCTTGTCAGGGACAGAGCAGTTCTTC; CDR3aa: CASSLSGTEQFF
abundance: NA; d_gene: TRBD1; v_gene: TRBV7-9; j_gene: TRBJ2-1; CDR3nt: TGTGCCAGCAGCTCCCCGGCAAGGACAGGGGGCGCCGAGCAGTTCTTC; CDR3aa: CASSSPARTGGAEQFF
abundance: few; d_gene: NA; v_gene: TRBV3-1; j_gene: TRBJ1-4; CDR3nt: TGTGCCAGCAGCCCCCGGGGAGGGGGGGGTGAAAAACTGTTTTTT; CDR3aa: CASSPRGGGGEKLFF
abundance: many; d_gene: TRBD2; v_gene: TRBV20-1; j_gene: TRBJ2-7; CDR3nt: TGCAGTGCTAGGGACCCTAGCGGGAGGTGGGCCTACGAGCAGTACTTC; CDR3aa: CSARDPSGRWAYEQYF
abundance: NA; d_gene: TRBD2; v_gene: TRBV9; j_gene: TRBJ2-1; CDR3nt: TGTGCCAGCAGGAGCGGGACCAACAATGAGCAGTTCTTC; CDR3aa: CASRSGTNNEQFF
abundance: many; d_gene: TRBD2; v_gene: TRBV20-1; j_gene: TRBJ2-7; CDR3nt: TGCAGTGCTCGCGGACTAGCGGGAAGGGTCTACGAGCAGTACTTC; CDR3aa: CSARGLAGRVYEQYF
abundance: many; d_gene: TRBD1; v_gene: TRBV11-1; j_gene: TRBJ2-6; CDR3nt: TGTGCCAGCAGCTTCCGAGGACAGGGCTCTGGGGCCAACGTCCTGACTTTC; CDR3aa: CASSFRGQGSGANVLTF
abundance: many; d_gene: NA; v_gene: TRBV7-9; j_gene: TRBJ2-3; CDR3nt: TGTGCCAGCAGCTTTCAGGGACCCCGGGTTGGGTATTTT; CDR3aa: CASSFQGPRVGYF
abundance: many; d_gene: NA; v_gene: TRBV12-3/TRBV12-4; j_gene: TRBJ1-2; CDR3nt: TGTGCCAGCAGGCCCGGACATCCCGGCGAACAGGAGTTTGGCTACACCTTC; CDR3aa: CASRPGHPGEQEFGYTF
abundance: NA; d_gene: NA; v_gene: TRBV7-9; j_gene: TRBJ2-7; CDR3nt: TGTGCCAGCGTCGGGGGGGACAGGGCCTACGAGCAGTACTTC; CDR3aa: CASVGGDRAYEQYF
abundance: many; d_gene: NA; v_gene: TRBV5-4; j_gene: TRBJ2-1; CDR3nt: TGTGCCAGCAGCTTGGCTGGTGTTCTGGAGCAGTTCTTC; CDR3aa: CASSLAGVLEQFF
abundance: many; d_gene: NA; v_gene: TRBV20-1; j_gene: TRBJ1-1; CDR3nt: TGCAGTGCTAGAGGGTTGAACACTGAAGCTTTCTTT; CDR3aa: CSARGLNTEAFF
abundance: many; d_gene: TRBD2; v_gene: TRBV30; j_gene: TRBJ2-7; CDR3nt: TGTGCCTGGAGTCCCCGGTTCCCGGGGGGTAGACTAGCGAGGGACGAGCAGTACTTC; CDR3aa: CAWSPRFPGGRLARDEQYF
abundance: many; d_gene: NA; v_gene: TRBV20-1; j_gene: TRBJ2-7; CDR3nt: TGCAGTGCTAGATGGCTAGAGAGGGCCTACGAGCAGTACTTC; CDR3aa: CSARWLERAYEQYF
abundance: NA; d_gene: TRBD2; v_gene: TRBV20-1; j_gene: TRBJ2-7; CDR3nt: TGCAGTGCTACCCGGGGGGCGACTAGCGGGAGGGCCGTCGAGCAGTACTTC; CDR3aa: CSATRGATSGRAVEQYF
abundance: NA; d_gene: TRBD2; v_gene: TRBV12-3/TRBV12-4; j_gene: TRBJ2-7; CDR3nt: TGTGCCAGCAGTTCTAGCGGAGACTCCTACGAGCAGTACTTC; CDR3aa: CASSSSGDSYEQYF
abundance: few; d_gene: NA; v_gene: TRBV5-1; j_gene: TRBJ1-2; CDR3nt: TGCGCCAGCAGCTTGGATTTGAGCCAGCGCTATGGCTACACCTTC; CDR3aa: CASSLDLSQRYGYTF
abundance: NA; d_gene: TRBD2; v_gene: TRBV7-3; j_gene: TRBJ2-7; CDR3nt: TGTGCCAGCAGCATTACTAGCGGGGCCTACGAGCAGTACTTC; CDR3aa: CASSITSGAYEQYF
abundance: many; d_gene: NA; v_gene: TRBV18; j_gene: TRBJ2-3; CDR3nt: TGTGCCAGCTCACCACCCGATAGGCAGACGCAGTATTTT; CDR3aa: CASSPPDRQTQYF
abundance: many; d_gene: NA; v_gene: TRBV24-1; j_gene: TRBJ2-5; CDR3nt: TGTGCCACCAGTGATCATCTGGCAGGCGGTACGGAGACCCAGTACTTC; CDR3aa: CATSDHLAGGTETQYF
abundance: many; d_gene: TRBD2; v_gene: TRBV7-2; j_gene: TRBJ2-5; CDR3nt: TGTGCCAGCAGCTTTGGGGGAGGGTGGGAGACCCAGTACTTC; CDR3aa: CASSFGGGWETQYF
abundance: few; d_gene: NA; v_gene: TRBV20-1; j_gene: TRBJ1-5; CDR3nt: TGCAGTGCTAGAGATCAAGGTGATGGGCCCCAGCATTTT; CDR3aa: CSARDQGDGPQHF
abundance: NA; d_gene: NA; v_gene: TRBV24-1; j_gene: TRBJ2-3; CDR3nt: TGTGCCACCAGTGATTTGAGAGCGTCTCGCACAGATACGCAGTATTTT; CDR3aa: CATSDLRASRTDTQYF
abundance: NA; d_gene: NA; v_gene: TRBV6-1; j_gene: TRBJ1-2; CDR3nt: TGTGCCAGCAGTGTCAACACAGTAAGCTATGGCTACACCTTC; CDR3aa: CASSVNTVSYGYTF
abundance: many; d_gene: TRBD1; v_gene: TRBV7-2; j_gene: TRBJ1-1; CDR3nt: TGTGCCAGCAGCATCACAGGGGGGGACACTGAAGCTTTCTTT; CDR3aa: CASSITGGDTEAFF
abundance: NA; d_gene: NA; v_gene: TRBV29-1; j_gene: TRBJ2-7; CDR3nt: TGCAGCGTAGAACTTCCGGGACAAGACAATCTCTACGAGCAGTACTTC; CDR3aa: CSVELPGQDNLYEQYF
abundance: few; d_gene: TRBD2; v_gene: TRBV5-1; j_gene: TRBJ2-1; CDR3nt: TGCGCCAGCAGCTTGGGGGTCCTAGCGGGAGCTTCCTACAATGAGCAGTTCTTC; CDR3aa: CASSLGVLAGASYNEQFF
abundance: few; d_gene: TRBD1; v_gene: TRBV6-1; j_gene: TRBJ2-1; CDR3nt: TGTGCCAGCGGTGAAGCAGGGGGCCACCCCTACAATGAGCAGTTCTTC; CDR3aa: CASGEAGGHPYNEQFF
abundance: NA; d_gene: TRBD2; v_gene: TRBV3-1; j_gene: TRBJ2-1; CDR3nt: TGTGCCAGCAGCCAGCCCCCGGGACTAGGGCAACTAGATGAGCAGTCCTTC; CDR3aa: CASSQPPGLGQLDEQSF
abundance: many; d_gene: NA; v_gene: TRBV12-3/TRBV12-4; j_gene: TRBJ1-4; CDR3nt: TGTGCCAGCAGCAACGAGAGGACGGGGGAAGGAAAACTGTTTTTT; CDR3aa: CASSNERTGEGKLFF
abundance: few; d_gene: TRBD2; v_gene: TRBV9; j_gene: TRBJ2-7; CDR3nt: TGTGCCAGCAGCGTAGGATCTAGCGGGAGTGGAAAGCAGTACTTC; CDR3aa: CASSVGSSGSGKQYF